This TCR beta chain was recorded in a study of type 1 regulatory T cells. On the study more broadly: This in vitro CD4 product, T-allo10, is enriched for Tr1 cells and alloantigen-specific.

CDR1 and CDR2 (germline): SGHTA, FQGNSA. The CDR3 extends over 15 amino acids. With 5 bases removed from V and 0 bases from J, the gap between germline ends came to 14 bases. TCRdb re-derived calls from the reads in MiXCR, one entry per CDR3 protein. The table shows about 100,000 distinct CDR3 sequences, with less than 40% occurring only once. The chain links TRBV7-2 to TRBJ2-7; possible D gene TRBD2, 5 bases. The TCR originated in a human donor in good health. The sequenced sample was CD4+ T cells, either the whole sample or a sorted fraction (not recorded which). CDR3 nucleotide sequence: TGTGCCAGCAGCATAAGCGGAGAATACTCCTACGAGCAGTACTTC. This encodes CASSISGEYSYEQYF.